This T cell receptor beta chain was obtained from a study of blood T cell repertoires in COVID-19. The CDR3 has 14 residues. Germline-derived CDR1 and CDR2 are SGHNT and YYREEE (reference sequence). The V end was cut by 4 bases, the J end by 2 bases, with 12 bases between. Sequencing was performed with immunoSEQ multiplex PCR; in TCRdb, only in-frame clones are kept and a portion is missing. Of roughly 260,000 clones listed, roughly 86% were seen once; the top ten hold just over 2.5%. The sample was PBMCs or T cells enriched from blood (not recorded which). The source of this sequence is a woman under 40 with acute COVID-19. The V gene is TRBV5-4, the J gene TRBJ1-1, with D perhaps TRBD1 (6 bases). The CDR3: CASSPTRGNTEAFF. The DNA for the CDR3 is TGTGCCAGCAGCCCCACCAGGGGAAACACTGAAGCTTTCTTT.